Below, 5 T cell receptor beta chains from the same sample are listed, as sequenced in a study of shared clonotypes between healthy human individuals. Sequencing used immunoSEQ multiplex PCR; TCRdb keeps in-frame clones, though not all of them. The table lists roughly 1.4 million clones, 98% to 99% of them singletons. Sequenced input: naive CD4+ T cells sorted from blood. The sample's subset: CD45RA+ positively selected. These receptors all come from a man aged 30 to 45 in good health.

The rearrangement uses TRBV10-3 and TRBJ2-3; D perhaps matches TRBD2 (6 bases). This CDR3 is built from 15 residues. Trimming pared 6 bases from V and 4 bases from J, leaving 17 bases between. The germline CDR1 and CDR2 sequences are ENHRY and SYGVKD. CDR3 sequence: CAIRSQTSFADTQYF. DNA for the CDR3: TGTGCCATCAGATCTCAGACTAGTTTCGCAGATACGCAGTATTTT.

This chain joins TRBV5-6 and TRBJ2-5; D gene ambiguous. The germline V and J ends were trimmed by 2 bases and 5 bases, with 13 bases remaining between them. The CDR3 length is 14 residues. Germline V gene data show CDR1 as SGHDT and CDR2 as YYEEEE. The CDR3 DNA sequence: TGTGCCAGCAGCTTTAGCCCGGCTCGGGAGACCCAGTACTTC. Protein product: CASSFSPARETQYF. The variable domain in full, completed from reference TRBV5-6 and TRBJ2-5, reads DAGVTQSPTHLIKTRGQQVTLRCSPKSGHDTVSWYQQALGQGPQFIFQYYEEEERQRGNFPDRFSGHQFPNYSSELNVNALLLGDSALYLCASSFSPARETQYFGPGTRLLVL.

The chain recombines TRBV10-3 with TRBJ1-1; D is undetermined. The CDR3 length is 14 residues. Germline V lookup: CDR1 ENHRY, CDR2 SYGVKD. Trimming left V 2 bases short and J 0 bases short, with 7 bases between. The CDR3 loop reads CAISELPVNTEAFF. CDR3 DNA sequence: TGTGCCATCAGTGAGCTTCCGGTGAACACTGAAGCTTTCTTT.

The V and J genes are TRBV2 and TRBJ1-4; TRBD1 matches 9 bases. Germline CDR1 reads SNHLY; CDR2 reads FYNNEI. This CDR3 region has 14 residues. V shed 6 bases and J 10 bases; nucleotides not matched to a gene: 9. Here the CDR3 DNA reads TGTGCCAGCAGCCTAGACAGGGGACAGGGAAAACTGTTTTTT. Protein product: CASSLDRGQGKLFF.

This chain connects TRBV5-4 to TRBJ2-3, with a weak D call TRBD2 (5 bases). The CDR3 runs to 15 residues. Looked up from germline, CDR1 is SGHNT and CDR2 is YYREEE (reference sequence). Trimming stripped 1 base from V and 1 base from J, with 10 bases between. CDR3 region: CASSLRGGGTDTQYF. The CDR3 DNA follows: TGTGCCAGCAGCTTGCGGGGTGGGGGCACAGATACGCAGTATTTT.